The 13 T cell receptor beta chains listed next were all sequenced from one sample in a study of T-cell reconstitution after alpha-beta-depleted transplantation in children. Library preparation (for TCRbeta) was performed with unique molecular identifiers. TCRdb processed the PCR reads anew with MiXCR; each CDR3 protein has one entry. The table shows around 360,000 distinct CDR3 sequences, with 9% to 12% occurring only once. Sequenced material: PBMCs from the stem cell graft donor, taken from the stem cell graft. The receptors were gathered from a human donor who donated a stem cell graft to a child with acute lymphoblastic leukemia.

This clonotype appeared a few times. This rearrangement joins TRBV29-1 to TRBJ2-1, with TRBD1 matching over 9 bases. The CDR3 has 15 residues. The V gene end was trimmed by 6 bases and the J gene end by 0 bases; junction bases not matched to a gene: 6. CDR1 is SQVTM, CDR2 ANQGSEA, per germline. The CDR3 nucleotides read TGCAGCGTCGGGGGGACAGGGAGCTCCTACAATGAGCAGTTCTTC. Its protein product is CSVGGTGSSYNEQFF.

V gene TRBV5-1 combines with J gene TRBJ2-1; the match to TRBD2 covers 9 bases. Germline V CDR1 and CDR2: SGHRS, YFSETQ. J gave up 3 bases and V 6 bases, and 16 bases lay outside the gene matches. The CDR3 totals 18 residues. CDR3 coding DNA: TGCGCCAGCACCCCCGGGACGTTTAGCGGGAGAGGCTACAATGAGCAGTTCTTC. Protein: CASTPGTFSGRGYNEQFF.

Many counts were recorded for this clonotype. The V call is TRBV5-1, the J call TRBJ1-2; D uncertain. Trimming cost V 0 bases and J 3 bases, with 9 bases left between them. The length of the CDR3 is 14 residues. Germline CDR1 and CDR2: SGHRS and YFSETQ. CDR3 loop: CASSLDGRHYGYTF. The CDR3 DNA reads TGCGCCAGCAGCTTGGACGGACGGCACTATGGCTACACCTTC.

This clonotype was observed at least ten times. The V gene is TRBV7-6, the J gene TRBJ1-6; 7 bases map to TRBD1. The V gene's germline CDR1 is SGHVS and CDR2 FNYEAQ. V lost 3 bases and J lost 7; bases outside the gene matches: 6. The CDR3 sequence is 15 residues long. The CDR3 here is CASSFERQGNSPLHF. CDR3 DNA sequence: TGTGCCAGCAGCTTCGAGCGACAGGGAAATTCACCCCTCCACTTT.

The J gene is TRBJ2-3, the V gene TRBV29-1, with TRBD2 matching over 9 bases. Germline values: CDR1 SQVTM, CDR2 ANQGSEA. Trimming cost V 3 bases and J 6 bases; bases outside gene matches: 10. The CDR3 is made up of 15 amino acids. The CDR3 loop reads CSVDWTSEFSDTQYF. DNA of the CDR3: TGCAGCGTTGATTGGACTAGCGAATTCTCTGATACGCAGTATTTT.

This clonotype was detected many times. The CDR3 spells CASSSSGPSTDTQYF. Written as DNA, the CDR3 is TGTGCCAGCAGTTCTAGCGGACCTAGCACAGATACGCAGTATTTT. The chain combines TRBV12-3 or TRBV12-4 with TRBJ2-3; 7 nucleotides agree with TRBD2. The CDR3 has 15 residues. V dropped 4 bases and J dropped 0; count of bases not matched to a gene: 4.

The CDR3 reads CASSSSWSGRSGDEQFF. The CDR3 nucleotides are TGCGCCAGCAGCTCCAGCTGGAGCGGGAGAAGTGGCGATGAGCAGTTCTTC. The chain links TRBV5-1 to TRBJ2-1; 8 nucleotides match TRBD2. Germline CDR1 and CDR2: SGHRS and YFSETQ. V lost 3 bases to trimming and J lost 8 bases; unmatched junction nucleotides: 16. The CDR3 totals 17 residues.

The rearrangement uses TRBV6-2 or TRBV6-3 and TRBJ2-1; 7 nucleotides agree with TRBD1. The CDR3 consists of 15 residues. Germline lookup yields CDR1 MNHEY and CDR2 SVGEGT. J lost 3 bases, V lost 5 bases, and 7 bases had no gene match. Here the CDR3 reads CASSPNRGIYNEQFF. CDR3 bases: TGTGCCAGCAGTCCTAACAGGGGAATCTACAATGAGCAGTTCTTC.

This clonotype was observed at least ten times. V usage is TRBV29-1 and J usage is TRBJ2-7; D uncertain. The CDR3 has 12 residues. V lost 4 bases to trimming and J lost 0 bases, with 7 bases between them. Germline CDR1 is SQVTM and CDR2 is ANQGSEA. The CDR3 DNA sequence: TGCAGCGTTGTCACCAGCTCCTACGAGCAGTACTTC. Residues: CSVVTSSYEQYF.

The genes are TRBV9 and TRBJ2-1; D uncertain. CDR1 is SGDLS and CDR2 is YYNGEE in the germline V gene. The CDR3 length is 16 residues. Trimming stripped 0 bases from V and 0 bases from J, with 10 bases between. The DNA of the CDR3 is TGTGCCAGCAGCGTAGTCCCGTCTAGCTCCTACAATGAGCAGTTCTTC. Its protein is CASSVVPSSSYNEQFF.

DNA for the CDR3: TGTGCCAGCAGCTCCAAGCTGACAGGGGGCAAGTGGAATGAGCAGTTCTTC. Amino acids: CASSSKLTGGKWNEQFF. This chain links TRBV7-9 with TRBJ2-1, with 10 bases fitting TRBD1. The germline gives CDR1 SEHNR, CDR2 FQNEAQ (reference sequence). The V and J ends lost 4 bases and 7 bases, in that order; junction bases with no gene match: 13. The CDR3 loop spans 17 amino acids.

CDR3 loop: CASRDSRWSGTDTQYF. The DNA of the CDR3 is TGTGCCAGCAGAGATAGTAGGTGGAGTGGTACGGATACGCAGTATTTT. V gene TRBV6-1 combines with J gene TRBJ2-3, with unresolved D. The CDR3 totals 16 residues. Germline V gene lookup returns CDR1 MNHNS and CDR2 SASEGT. Trimming pared 6 bases from V and 6 bases from J, leaving 22 bases between.

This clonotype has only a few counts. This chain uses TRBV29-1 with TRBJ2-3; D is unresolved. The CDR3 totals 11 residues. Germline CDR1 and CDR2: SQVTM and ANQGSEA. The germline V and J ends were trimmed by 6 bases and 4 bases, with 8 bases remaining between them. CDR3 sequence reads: CSVGMADTQYF. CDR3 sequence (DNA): TGCAGCGTAGGGATGGCAGATACGCAGTATTTT.